This TCR beta chain was sequenced during a study of T-cell memory formation after mild COVID-19. Study outcomes and limitations: Contracting CD4+ clones were located mainly in CM and EM, and CD8+ clones in EMRA. Researchers found some responding clones in pre-infection memory, a sign that cross-reactive memory joined. Contracting clones from day 15 to 85 showed balanced CD4/CD8; later expanders favored CD4+.

Regarding this clonotype: Its specificity is unknown.

The CDR3 totals 14 residues. Germline V gives CDR1 DFQATT, CDR2 SNEGSKA (reference sequence). V was clipped by 4 bases and J by 6 bases, with 16 bases between them. Using its own MiXCR run on the 5' RACE reads, TCRdb lists one record per CDR3 protein. In the table there are hundreds of thousands of distinct CDR3 sequences, 16% of which are singletons. The chain uses TRBV20-1 and TRBJ1-5; D possibly corresponds to TRBD1 (6 bases). The sequenced sample consisted of PBMCs or a T cell subset sorted from them (not recorded which). The source of this sequence is a man between 18 and 29 years old who had mild COVID-19 (a few samples of this study predate the infection). Cell type and time point are not known. CDR3 bases: TGCAGTGCTACCCGCGGGGGGGCGAGTCAGCCCCAGCATTTT. It encodes CSATRGGASQPQHF.